This T cell receptor beta chain was obtained from a study of OX40 agonist ivuxolimab in advanced cancers. Across the study: All patients had ivuxolimab intravenously every 2 weeks at 0.01 to 10 mg/kg. Partial responses were recorded for three patients, including one with hepatocellular carcinoma and two with cutaneous melanoma.

Here immunoSEQ multiplex PCR was the method, and the copy in TCRdb shows in-frame clones only, minus some. The sample includes 100,000 to 150,000 clones, 92% of them seen just once. Comment on this clone: What it binds is unknown.

CDR1 and CDR2 (germline): SGHTA, FQGNSA. The V gene lost 6 bases and the J gene lost 0 bases, with 15 bases spanning the gap. The CDR3 contains 15 residues. Study-wide points: There was clonal expansion of CD4+ and CD8+ blood T cells by week 6 at 0.1 to 3.0 mg/kg.

The material was CD4+ or CD8+ T cells sorted from blood, obtained in a trial of the OX40 agonist ivuxolimab. The TCR originated in an adult with an advanced solid tumor such as melanoma, head and neck, liver or kidney cancer. V and J are TRBV7-2 and TRBJ2-7, with D possibly being TRBD1 (6 bases). CDR3 in amino acids: CASSSRDTSSYEQYF. DNA of the CDR3: TGTGCCAGCAGTTCCCGGGACACGAGCTCCTACGAGCAGTACTTC.